This T cell receptor beta chain was profiled in a study of T cell repertoires in cytomegalovirus infection. Study summary: Recently identified HLA-C-restricted CMV epitopes were among the peptides used. Public TCR beta signature analysis indicated the presence of both CMV infection and matching HLA type. The study, taken as a whole, reports: HLA-C-restricted TCR beta clonotypes specific for CMV led the ex vivo response. Carriage of CMV together with the relevant HLA was identifiable through cumulative public TCR beta family frequency.

V gave up 1 base and J gave up 0 bases, with 8 bases separating them. In germline, CDR1 is SGHKS, CDR2 YYEKEE (reference sequence). This CDR3 comprises 14 residues. Using its own MiXCR run on the reads, TCRdb lists one record per CDR3 protein. Here the sample spans 800,000 to 950,000 distinct CDR3 sequences, about 31% being singletons. Only one count was recorded for this clonotype. Its antigen is as yet unknown. Material: cultured CD8+ T cells from PBMCs, obtained from culture after CMV antigen stimulation. J is TRBJ2-7 and V is TRBV5-5; D tentatively fits TRBD1 or TRBD2 (5 bases each). The source of this sequence is a human donor in good health (CMV status not recorded). Some clones in this sample may be carry-over from other donors' samples. CDR3 DNA: TGTGCCAGCAGCTTGCAGGGAGCCTCCTACGAGCAGTACGTC. It codes for CASSLQGASYEQYV.